This T cell receptor beta chain is drawn from a study of blood T cell repertoires in COVID-19. Study-wide context: Sources were T cells, B-cell-depleted T cells, or PBMCs; the material itself was cDNA or gDNA.

In the original processing: Reference gene primer amplification in the assay estimated nucleated cell counts. The assay was immunoSEQ multiplex PCR, and TCRdb's table has in-frame clones only and misses some. The D gene and trimming were derived from the DNA, and the V and J assignments and clone size from that table. The data contain roughly 300,000 clones, more than 75% of them singletons. Germline V gene sequence: CDR1 WNHNN, CDR2 SYGVQD (reference sequence). The CDR3 has 16 amino acids. V gave up 0 bases and J gave up 2 bases; unmatched junction bases: 5. All enrollees were about 18 to 89 years old and from fewer than 30 US areas. Clinical history reported by participants formed the basis on which cohorts were assigned.

The genes are TRBV10-1 and TRBJ1-1, with TRBD1 matching over 8 bases. This TCR derives from a man between 25 and 39 years old who had recovered from COVID-19. Sequenced material: PBMCs or T cells enriched from blood (not recorded which). The CDR3 loop reads CASSESTGELNTEAFF. The CDR3 DNA is TGCGCCAGCAGTGAGTCGACAGGGGAGCTAAACACTGAAGCTTTCTTT.